This TCR beta chain was documented in a study of cytomegalovirus exposure and HLA in healthy donors. Study as a whole: In a previous analysis, 100 million to 140 million unique TCR beta sequences were found from 150 million to 200 million T cells.

Amplification used 60 Vbeta primers and 13 Jbeta primers. Only in-frame clones appear in the TCRdb table, and some are missing; sequencing was by immunoSEQ multiplex PCR. In the table there are around 190,000 clones, 79% of which are singletons. Turning to this clone: Antigen unknown.

Looked up from germline, CDR1 is SGDLS and CDR2 is YYNGEE. This CDR3 contains 16 residues. Trimming took off 4 bases at V and 0 bases at J, with 14 bases between the two ends. Study-level results: A highly shared variant cluster was judged a likely technical artifact.

Sequencing input: PBMCs. V gene TRBV9 combines with J gene TRBJ1-3; TRBD1 might be the D (6 bases). This receptor was taken from a middle-aged woman in good health and CMV-seronegative. The CDR3 nucleotides read TGTGCCAGCAGCCAGGGGTTGATAATCTCTGGAAACACCATATATTTT. It specifies CASSQGLIISGNTIYF.